The next 16 T cell receptor beta chains were all read from a single sample in a study of blood T cell repertoires in COVID-19. TCRdb's table, derived via immunoSEQ multiplex PCR, lists solely in-frame clones and lacks some. The table records approximately 190,000 clones, 70% to 85% of them present only once. Material: peripheral blood. The receptors shown here come from a human donor with acute or convalescent COVID-19. The donor label of this sample is uncertain.

The rearrangement uses TRBV19 and TRBJ1-5, with TRBD1 as a possible D gene (5 bases). The CDR3 contains 14 residues. Trimming removed 4 bases from V and 1 base from J, with 8 bases in between. Germline V lookup: CDR1 LNHDA, CDR2 SQIVND (reference sequence). Here the CDR3 reads CASSRQFSNQPQHF. The DNA for the CDR3 is TGTGCCAGTAGTAGACAGTTCAGCAATCAGCCCCAGCATTTT.

This clone was seen just once. CDR3 sequence: CASSSIPGGLTFSGNTIYF. CDR3 sequence (DNA): TGCGCCAGCAGTTCCATCCCAGGGGGCCTAACCTTCTCTGGAAACACCATATATTTT. This sequence joins TRBV4-1 and TRBJ1-3, with 8 bases lining up with TRBD1. This CDR3 contains 19 residues. Germline V gives CDR1 MGHRA, CDR2 YSYEKL. Trimming cost V 6 bases and J 0 bases; bases outside gene matches: 16.

V is TRBV30 and J is TRBJ2-1, with 7 bases fitting TRBD1. There are 15 residues in the CDR3. CDR1 is GTSNPN and CDR2 is SVGIG in the germline V gene (reference sequence). V lost 4 bases to trimming and J lost 2 bases; unmatched junction nucleotides: 8. CDR3 region: CAWTFRDRAYNEQFF. The DNA for the CDR3 is TGTGCCTGGACTTTCCGAGACAGGGCCTACAATGAGCAGTTCTTC.

The chain employs TRBV4-2 and TRBJ2-2; 7 nucleotides align to TRBD2. V lost 8 bases and J lost 1; bases outside the gene matches: 1. The germline gives CDR1 LGHNA, CDR2 YNFKEQ. CDR3 size: 13 residues. The CDR3 DNA reads TGTGCCAGCGGGACTATGAACACCGGGGAGCTGTTTTTT. This encodes CASGTMNTGELFF.

CDR3 residues: CASSFSGGYEQYF. The CDR3 DNA reads TGCGCCAGCAGCTTCTCAGGGGGCTACGAGCAGTACTTC. The V call is TRBV5-1, the J call TRBJ2-7; TRBD1 aligns across 7 bases. The germline CDR1 and CDR2 sequences are SGHRS and YFSETQ. The CDR3 loop spans 13 amino acids. Trimming cost V 2 bases and J 3 bases; bases outside gene matches: 2.

CDR3 DNA: TGTGCCAGCAGGATTACTAGCGGGAGGGCCGAGAAGACCCAGTACTTC. This sequence encodes CASRITSGRAEKTQYF. This sequence joins TRBV2 and TRBJ2-5, with 13 bases fitting TRBD2. Germline V gives CDR1 SNHLY, CDR2 FYNNEI. The junction had 10 bases not matched to a gene; V was cut back by 6 bases and J by 6 bases. This CDR3 is built from 16 residues.

On this clone itself: The DNA is left out, because the CDR3 cannot be placed on it with certainty; the CDR3 is given as TCRdb lists it. The chain joins TRBV7-6 to TRBJ2-1; the table assigns TRBD1, which was not confirmed against the DNA. The CDR3 numbers 15 amino acids, ends counted. Germline CDR1 is SGHVS and CDR2 is FNYEAQ. The CDR3 here is CASSSGQTSYNEQFF.

V gene TRBV5-1 combines with J gene TRBJ2-3; 8 bases are shared with TRBD2. The CDR3 extends over 15 amino acids. After removal of 0 bases from V and 5 bases from J, the junction contained 5 bases not matched to a gene. Germline CDR1 SGHRS, CDR2 YFSETQ. The CDR3 DNA sequence: TGCGCCAGCAGCTTGGGACTAGCGTTTCAAGATACGCAGTATTTT. Protein product: CASSLGLAFQDTQYF.

This clone was picked up one time. The J gene is TRBJ1-4, the V gene TRBV4-1, with D unclear. CDR1 and CDR2 from the germline V gene are MGHRA and YSYEKL. V gave up 4 bases and J gave up 7 bases, with 13 bases separating them. This CDR3 is built from 14 residues. The CDR3 DNA follows: TGCGCCAGCAGCCCAGATCGGGGTAGTGAAAAACTGTTTTTT. Translation gives CASSPDRGSEKLFF.

The chain employs TRBV28 and TRBJ2-7; 14 bases align to TRBD2. The CDR3 extends over 15 amino acids. The germline gives CDR1 MDHEN, CDR2 SYDVKM. Losses at the gene ends were 4 bases for V and 3 bases for J; bases not matched to a gene: 2. The CDR3 loop reads CASSSGTSGSYEQYF. DNA of the CDR3: TGTGCCAGCAGTTCTGGGACTAGCGGGAGCTACGAGCAGTACTTC. Looking up the rest from reference TRBV28 and TRBJ2-7 gives the full variable domain: DVKVTQSSRYLVKRTGEKVFLECVQDMDHENMFWYRQDPGLGLRLIYFSYDVKMKEKGDIPEGYSVSREKKERFSLILESASTNQTSMYLCASSSGTSGSYEQYFGPGTRLTVT.

This clone has only a few counts. The CDR3 spells CASSQGVYPGWSGGYTF. As DNA, the CDR3 is TGTGCCAGCAGCCAGGGGGTTTATCCAGGGTGGTCGGGAGGCTACACCTTC. The J gene is TRBJ1-2, the V gene TRBV7-2, with 7 bases identical to TRBD1. CDR1 and CDR2 from the germline V gene are SGHTA and FQGNSA. V lost 5 bases and J lost 8; bases outside the gene matches: 20. The CDR3 is 17 amino acids.

This clone was observed a few times. The chain recombines TRBV5-1 with TRBJ2-2; 8 bases agree with TRBD2. This CDR3 spans 17 amino acids. Germline V lookup: CDR1 SGHRS, CDR2 YFSETQ. The ends lost 3 bases at V and 5 bases at J; junction bases unmatched: 12. In DNA form, the CDR3 reads TGCGCCAGCAGCTCCCTAGTAGCGGGATTCGAGACCGGGGAGCTGTTTTTT. Its protein is CASSSLVAGFETGELFF.

This clone came up a few times. V and J are TRBV11-1 and TRBJ1-4; D is ambiguous. Germline CDR1 is SGHAT and CDR2 is FQDESV (reference sequence). Trimming took off 10 bases at V and 8 bases at J, with 23 bases between the two ends. This CDR3 has 15 amino acids. CDR3 in amino acids: CATTLTAGIKEKLFF. CDR3 sequence (DNA): TGTGCCACCACCCTCACCGCCGGGATCAAGGAAAAACTGTTTTTT.

The CDR3 nucleotides read TGTGCCAGCAGCTTATGGACAGGGGGCCACACCGGGGAGCTGTTTTTT. It specifies CASSLWTGGHTGELFF. The chain recombines TRBV11-2 with TRBJ2-2; 11 bases align to TRBD1. This CDR3 is 16 amino acids long. From germline, CDR1 is SGHAT and CDR2 FQNNGV. V gave up 2 bases and J gave up 3 bases; unmatched junction bases: 2.

The rearrangement uses TRBV18 and TRBJ2-7; tentatively, D is TRBD2 (6 bases). There are 13 residues in the CDR3. Trimming shortened V by 3 bases and J by 10 bases, and 16 bases separated the two germline ends. Per germline, CDR1 KGHSH and CDR2 LQKENI. CDR3 bases: TGTGCCAGCTCACCCCGGGACTCCGATCTTCAGTACTTC. Its protein product is CASSPRDSDLQYF.

This clone has more than one count but fewer than ten. The J gene is TRBJ1-1, the V gene TRBV18; D might be TRBD1 (5 bases). The germline gives CDR1 KGHSH, CDR2 LQKENI. The CDR3 sequence is 13 residues long. V was pared by 4 bases and J by 4 bases, with 10 bases between. The CDR3 protein is CASSQGPGTEAFF. CDR3 nucleotides: TGTGCCAGCTCACAGGGGCCGGGCACTGAAGCTTTCTTT.